What follows are 28 T cell receptor beta chains derived from one specimen sequenced in a study of T cell responses to AZD1222 COVID-19 vaccine. The protocol was immunoSEQ multiplex PCR, while the TCRdb copy is restricted to in-frame clones and leaves out a portion. The sample yields tens of thousands of clones, 75% to 85% seen once. The sample consisted of peripheral blood, taken 28 days after the second AZD1222 dose. These receptors all come from an adult who received the AZD1222 COVID-19 vaccine.

Only one count was recorded for this clone. The chain combines TRBV7-8 with TRBJ2-4; possibly TRBD2 for D (5 bases). The V and J ends lost 3 bases and 0 bases respectively, with 12 bases between them. CDR3 length equals 16 residues. Germline V gives CDR1 SGHVS, CDR2 FQNEAQ. The CDR3 here is CASSLDGGPAKNIQYF. The DNA for the CDR3 is TGTGCCAGCAGCTTGGACGGAGGCCCAGCCAAAAACATTCAGTACTTC.

The rearrangement joins TRBV29-1 to TRBJ2-3; a weak D match, TRBD1 (5 bases). V lost 1 base and J lost 2, with 10 bases in between. Germline V CDR1 and CDR2: SQVTM, ANQGSEA. The CDR3 consists of 14 residues. Here the CDR3 DNA reads TGCAGCGTTGAAGGACAGAAGAACACAGATACGCAGTATTTT. This translates into CSVEGQKNTDTQYF.

V is TRBV12-3 or TRBV12-4 and J is TRBJ1-2, with 8 positions matching TRBD1. V shed 7 bases, J shed 5 bases, and the junction held 6 bases outside the gene matches. The CDR3 has 13 amino acids. The CDR3 nucleotides are TGTGCCAGCAAAGGGACAGGTTCTTATGGCTACACCTTC. Translating it yields CASKGTGSYGYTF.

This chain links TRBV6-4 with TRBJ2-3; unclear D gene. The V gene's germline CDR1 is MRHNA and CDR2 SNTAGT. Trimming stripped 0 bases from V and 1 base from J, with 8 bases between. The CDR3 contains 15 residues. The chain's CDR3 is CASSDSPRGTDTQYF. DNA of the CDR3: TGTGCCAGCAGTGACTCCCCTCGGGGCACAGATACGCAGTATTTT.

In this sample, this clone turned up a few times. This sequence joins TRBV5-1 and TRBJ1-4; 11 bases align to TRBD1. The V gene's germline CDR1 is SGHRS and CDR2 YFSETQ. CDR3 length: 15 amino acids. V lost 3 bases to trimming and J lost 7 bases; unmatched junction nucleotides: 5. The CDR3 DNA is TGCGCCAGCAGCTATGGAGGGACAGGGGGTGAAAAACTGTTTTTT. This translates into CASSYGGTGGEKLFF.

J is TRBJ2-3 and V is TRBV9; the match to TRBD2 covers 7 bases. CDR1 SGDLS and CDR2 YYNGEE come from the germline V gene. The trim removed 1 base at V and 5 bases at J, leaving 7 bases unmatched. The CDR3 runs 15 residues. CDR3 DNA: TGTGCCAGCAGCGTAATGTCGGGGGGTCGAGATACGCAGTATTTT. Translated: CASSVMSGGRDTQYF.

V usage is TRBV3-1 (or the pseudogene TRBV3-2) and J usage is TRBJ1-6; D perhaps matches TRBD1 (6 bases). This CDR3 region has 15 residues. CDR1 and CDR2 from the germline V gene are LGHDT and YNNKEL (reference sequence). V dropped 5 bases and J dropped 11 bases, with 19 bases sitting between them. This chain's CDR3 is CASSGQLRGTTPLHF. In DNA form, the CDR3 reads TGTGCCAGCAGCGGACAGCTGCGGGGGACGACACCCCTCCACTTT.

This chain links TRBV19 with TRBJ2-7; 8 bases agree with TRBD1. CDR1 is LNHDA and CDR2 is SQIVND in the germline V gene (reference sequence). The ends lost 9 bases at V and 6 bases at J; junction bases unmatched: 13. CDR3 length: 14 residues. CDR3 loop: CASMPGQEYGEQYF. The DNA of the CDR3 is TGTGCCAGCATGCCGGGACAGGAGTATGGCGAGCAGTACTTC.

This chain links TRBV28 with TRBJ2-1, with TRBD1 as a possible D gene (5 bases). Germline lookup yields CDR1 MDHEN and CDR2 SYDVKM. Trimming left V 8 bases short and J 4 bases short, with 15 bases between. The CDR3 spans 14 residues. The CDR3 nucleotides are TGTGCCAGCCTAACGCAGGGTCGGTACAATGAGCAGTTCTTC. Amino acids: CASLTQGRYNEQFF.

The chain is built from TRBV5-6 and TRBJ1-6; D is possibly TRBD1 (5 bases). Trimming pared 3 bases from V and 6 bases from J, leaving 13 bases between. Germline V gives CDR1 SGHDT, CDR2 YYEEEE. The CDR3 is 15 residues long. The CDR3 region has the DNA TGTGCCAGCAGCTCGGGACTGGGGGGTAATTCACCCCTCCACTTT. This codes for CASSSGLGGNSPLHF.

The chain carries TRBV27 and TRBJ2-7, with TRBD2 matching 10 bases. J was trimmed by 2 bases and V by 7 bases; bases with no gene match: 8. The germline V gene has CDR1 MNHEY and CDR2 SMNVEV (reference sequence). The CDR3 has 15 amino acids. Here the CDR3 DNA reads TGTGCCAGCACCCTCACTAGCGGGGAGACCTACGAGCAGTACTTC. It yields the protein CASTLTSGETYEQYF.

The chain uses TRBV6-5 and TRBJ1-1; possibly TRBD1 for D (6 bases). This CDR3 has 14 amino acids. Germline V gene lookup returns CDR1 MNHEY and CDR2 SVGAGI. V was pared by 0 bases and J by 8 bases, with 13 bases between. The CDR3 loop is CASSYSGGLGEAFF. In DNA, the CDR3 is TGTGCCAGCAGTTACTCCGGGGGGCTGGGAGAAGCTTTCTTT.

The chain links TRBV7-9 to TRBJ2-6; 7 positions agree with TRBD2. CDR1 and CDR2 from the germline V gene are SEHNR and FQNEAQ (reference sequence). The CDR3 length is 17 residues. V lost 5 bases, J lost 1 base, and 8 bases stayed unmatched. The CDR3 loop reads CASSTPAGVSGANVLTF. CDR3 bases: TGTGCCAGCAGCACCCCTGCGGGGGTATCTGGGGCCAACGTCCTGACTTTC.

The chain has TRBV4-1 and TRBJ1-5; D remains unclear. The germline gives CDR1 MGHRA, CDR2 YSYEKL. This CDR3 is 14 amino acids long. With 0 bases removed from V and 1 base from J, the gap between germline ends came to 4 bases. DNA for the CDR3: TGCGCCAGCAGCCAAGATCCAAGCAATCAGCCCCAGCATTTT. This sequence encodes CASSQDPSNQPQHF.

The chain carries TRBV4-2 and TRBJ1-6, with D possibly TRBD1 on 5 matching bases. Germline values: CDR1 LGHNA, CDR2 YNFKEQ. V lost 0 bases and J 14 bases, leaving 11 bases between the germline ends. The CDR3 spans 13 residues. The CDR3 loop is CASSQDWVRALHF. CDR3 bases: TGTGCCAGCAGCCAAGATTGGGTCAGGGCCCTCCACTTT.

The J gene is TRBJ2-3, the V gene TRBV5-8; the match to TRBD1 covers 7 bases. Germline-derived CDR1 and CDR2 are SGHTS and YDEGEE. The J segment lost 4 bases and the V segment lost 4 bases, leaving 9 bases of the junction unmatched. This CDR3 region has 15 residues. The CDR3 DNA reads as TGTGCCAGCAGCACGCCAGGGGGATGGGCAGATACGCAGTATTTT. It is translated as CASSTPGGWADTQYF.

This rearrangement joins TRBV29-1 to TRBJ1-1; D unresolved. The CDR3 extends over 14 amino acids. Trimming stripped 4 bases from V and 1 base from J, with 13 bases between. The germline gives CDR1 SQVTM, CDR2 ANQGSEA. The DNA of the CDR3 is TGCAGCGTTGCACCACGGATTTCGAACACTGAAGCTTTCTTT. Translation: CSVAPRISNTEAFF.

The CDR3 is CASSSSSGNTIYF. The CDR3 DNA reads as TGTGCCAGCAGTTCCTCTTCTGGAAACACCATATATTTT. The V and J genes are TRBV6-2 or TRBV6-3 and TRBJ1-3; D gene unclear. The CDR3 sequence is 13 residues long. The V end was cut by 4 bases, the J end by 1 base, with 5 bases between. Germline CDR1 and CDR2: MNHEY and SVGEGT.

The gene calls are TRBV2 and TRBJ1-3; 8 positions agree with TRBD1. The germline V gene encodes CDR1 SNHLY and CDR2 FYNNEI. Trimming took 1 base from V and 3 from J; bases not matched to a gene: 2. The CDR3 covers 15 residues. The CDR3 DNA is TGTGCCAGCAGTGAAGTGACAGGGGTTGGAAACACCATATATTTT. Its protein product is CASSEVTGVGNTIYF.

The chain is built from TRBV18 and TRBJ1-3; TRBD1 matches at 7 bases. In germline, CDR1 is KGHSH, CDR2 LQKENI. The CDR3 runs to 15 residues. Unmatched junction bases numbered 5, after V lost 6 bases and J lost 0 bases. This CDR3 reads CASSQRQGSGNTIYF. The CDR3 DNA reads as TGTGCCAGCTCGCAGAGACAGGGCTCTGGAAACACCATATATTTT.

The V and J genes are TRBV3-1 (or the pseudogene TRBV3-2) and TRBJ1-4; 10 bases line up with TRBD1. Germline loops: CDR1 LGHDT, CDR2 YNNKEL (reference sequence). The CDR3 is made up of 16 amino acids. V lost 5 bases, J lost 6 bases, and 9 bases stayed unmatched. The CDR3 protein is CASSSGTGVVYEKLFF. As DNA, the CDR3 is TGTGCCAGCAGCTCCGGGACAGGGGTGGTTTATGAAAAACTGTTTTTT.

CDR3 sequence (DNA): TGTGCCAGCAGGATTGGGTTGACAGGCTCGGGGGGCTACACCTTC. Translation: CASRIGLTGSGGYTF. The chain links TRBV28 to TRBJ1-2; a weak D match, TRBD1 (6 bases). Germline CDR1 MDHEN, CDR2 SYDVKM. This CDR3 has 15 residues. V lost 6 bases and J 8 bases, leaving 22 bases between the germline ends.

This rearrangement joins TRBV7-9 to TRBJ2-3, with D tentatively TRBD1 or TRBD2 (6 bases each). In germline, CDR1 is SEHNR, CDR2 FQNEAQ (reference sequence). V lost 4 bases and J 4 bases, leaving 18 bases between the germline ends. This CDR3 is 16 amino acids long. CDR3 bases: TGTGCCAGCAGCTCGACCTTAAGGGGGGTCGCAGATACGCAGTATTTT. Amino acid sequence: CASSSTLRGVADTQYF.

This clone has just one count. The gene calls are TRBV6-2 or TRBV6-3 and TRBJ1-2; D might be TRBD1 (5 bases). The germline gives CDR1 MNHEY, CDR2 SVGEGT. CDR3 length: 14 amino acids. The V end lost 4 bases, the J end lost 0 bases, and 9 bases lay between the germline ends. CDR3 protein: CASSWGYTNYGYTF. The CDR3 bases are TGTGCCAGCAGTTGGGGGTACACTAACTATGGCTACACCTTC.

The chain couples TRBV5-5 to TRBJ2-1; the match to TRBD2 covers 8 bases. Germline V gene lookup returns CDR1 SGHKS and CDR2 YYEKEE (reference sequence). The CDR3 loop spans 15 amino acids. With V trimmed by 4 bases and J by 2 bases, 5 bases remained unmatched. The CDR3 nucleotides read TGTGCCAGCAGCCGGGAGGGGGAGGCCTACAATGAGCAGTTCTTC. This sequence encodes CASSREGEAYNEQFF.

The chain carries TRBV6-4 and TRBJ2-7; 12 bases fit TRBD2. CDR1 MRHNA and CDR2 SNTAGT come from the germline V gene. This CDR3 has 15 amino acids. J lost 2 bases, V lost 5 bases, and 4 bases had no gene match. CDR3 coding DNA: TGTGCCAGCAGTCTCCTAGCGGGGGGGCCCTACGAGCAGTACTTC. Amino acid sequence: CASSLLAGGPYEQYF.

The J gene is TRBJ2-5, the V gene TRBV19; D might be TRBD1 (6 bases). V was clipped by 2 bases and J by 4 bases, with 11 bases between them. The germline V gene has CDR1 LNHDA and CDR2 SQIVND (reference sequence). CDR3 length: 14 residues. The CDR3, as DNA: TGTGCCAGTAGTATATTCGGCAGGGGAGAGACCCAGTACTTC. It codes for CASSIFGRGETQYF.

J is TRBJ1-2 and V is TRBV10-3; D is undetermined. The CDR3 length is 13 residues. From germline, CDR1 is ENHRY and CDR2 SYGVKD. V lost 1 base to trimming and J lost 6 bases, with 9 bases between them. The CDR3 loop reads CAISEFTLHGYTF. The CDR3 DNA follows: TGTGCCATCAGTGAGTTCACACTCCATGGCTACACCTTC.